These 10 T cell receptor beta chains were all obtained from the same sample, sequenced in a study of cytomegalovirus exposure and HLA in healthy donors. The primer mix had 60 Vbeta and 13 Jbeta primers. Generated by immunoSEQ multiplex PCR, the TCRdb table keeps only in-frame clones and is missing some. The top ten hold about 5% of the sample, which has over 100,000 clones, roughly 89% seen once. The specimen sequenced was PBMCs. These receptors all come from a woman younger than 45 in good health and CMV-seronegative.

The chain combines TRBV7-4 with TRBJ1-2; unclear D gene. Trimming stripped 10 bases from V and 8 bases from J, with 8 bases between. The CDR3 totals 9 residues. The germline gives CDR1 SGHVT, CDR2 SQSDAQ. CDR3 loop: CANLRGYTF. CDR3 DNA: TGTGCCAACCTCCGGGGCTACACCTTC.

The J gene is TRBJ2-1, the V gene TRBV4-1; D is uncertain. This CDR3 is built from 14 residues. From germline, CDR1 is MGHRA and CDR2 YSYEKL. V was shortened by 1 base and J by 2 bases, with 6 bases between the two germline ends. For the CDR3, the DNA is TGCGCCAGCAGCCAAGGGCTAGCCTACAATGAGCAGTTCTTC. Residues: CASSQGLAYNEQFF.

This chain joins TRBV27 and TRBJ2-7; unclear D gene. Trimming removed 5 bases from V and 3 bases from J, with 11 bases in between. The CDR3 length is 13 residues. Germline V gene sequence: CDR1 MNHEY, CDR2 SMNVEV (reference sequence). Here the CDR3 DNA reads TGTGCCAGCAGTAATCAGATTCACTACGAGCAGTACTTC. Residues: CASSNQIHYEQYF.

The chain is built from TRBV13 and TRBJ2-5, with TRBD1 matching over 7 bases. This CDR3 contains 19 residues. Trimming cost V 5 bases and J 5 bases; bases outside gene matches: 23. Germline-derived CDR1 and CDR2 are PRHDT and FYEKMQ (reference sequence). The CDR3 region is CASSLTRQGPFWKGETQYF. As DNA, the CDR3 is TGTGCCAGCAGCCTAACGAGACAGGGTCCTTTTTGGAAAGGGGAGACCCAGTACTTC.

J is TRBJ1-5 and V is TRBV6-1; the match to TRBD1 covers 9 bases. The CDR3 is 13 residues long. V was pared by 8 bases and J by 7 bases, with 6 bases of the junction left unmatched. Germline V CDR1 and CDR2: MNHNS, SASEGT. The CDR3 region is CASRRGQGQPQHF. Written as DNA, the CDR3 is TGTGCCAGCCGGAGGGGACAGGGCCAGCCCCAGCATTTT.

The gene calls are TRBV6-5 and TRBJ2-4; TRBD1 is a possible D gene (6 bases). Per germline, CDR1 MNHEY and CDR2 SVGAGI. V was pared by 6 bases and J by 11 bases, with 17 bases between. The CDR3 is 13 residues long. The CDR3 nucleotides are TGTGCCAGCAGCCTTTCTATGGGACATCTTCAGTACTTC. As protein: CASSLSMGHLQYF.

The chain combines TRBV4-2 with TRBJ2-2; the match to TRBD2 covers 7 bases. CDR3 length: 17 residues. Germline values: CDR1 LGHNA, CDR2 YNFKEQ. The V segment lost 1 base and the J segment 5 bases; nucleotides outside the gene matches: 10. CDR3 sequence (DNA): TGTGCCAGCAGCCAAGTACGCGCTACGCGGGGGACCGGGGAGCTGTTTTTT. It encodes CASSQVRATRGTGELFF.

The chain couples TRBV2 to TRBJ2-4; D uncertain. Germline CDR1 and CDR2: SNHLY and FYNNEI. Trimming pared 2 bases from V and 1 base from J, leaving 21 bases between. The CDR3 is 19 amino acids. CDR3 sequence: CASSEFGSPRRGAKNIQYF. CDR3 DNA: TGTGCCAGCAGTGAATTTGGGTCACCCCGCAGAGGCGCCAAAAACATTCAGTACTTC.

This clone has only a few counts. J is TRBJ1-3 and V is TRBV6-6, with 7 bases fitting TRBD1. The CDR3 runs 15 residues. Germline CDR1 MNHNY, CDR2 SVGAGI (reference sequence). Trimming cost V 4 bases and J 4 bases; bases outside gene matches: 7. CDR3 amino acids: CASSWGQPRGNTIYF. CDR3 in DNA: TGTGCCAGCAGTTGGGGACAGCCGCGAGGAAACACCATATATTTT.

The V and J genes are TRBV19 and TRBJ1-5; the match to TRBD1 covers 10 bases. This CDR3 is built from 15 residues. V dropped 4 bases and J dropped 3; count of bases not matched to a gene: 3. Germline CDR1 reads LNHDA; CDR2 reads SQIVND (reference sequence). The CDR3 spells CASSTGQGYNQPQHF. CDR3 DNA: TGTGCCAGTAGTACGGGACAGGGGTACAATCAGCCCCAGCATTTT.